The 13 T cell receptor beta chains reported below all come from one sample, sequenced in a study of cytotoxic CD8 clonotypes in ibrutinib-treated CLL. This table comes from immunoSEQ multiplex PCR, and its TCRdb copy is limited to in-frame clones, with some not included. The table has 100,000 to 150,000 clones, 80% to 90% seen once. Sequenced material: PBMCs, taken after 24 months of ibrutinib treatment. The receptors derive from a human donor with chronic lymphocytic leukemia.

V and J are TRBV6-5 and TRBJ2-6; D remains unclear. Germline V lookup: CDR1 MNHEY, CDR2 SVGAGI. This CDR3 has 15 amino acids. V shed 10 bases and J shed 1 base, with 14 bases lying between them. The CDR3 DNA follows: TGTGCCATCCATACGGGTGGATCTGGGGCCAACGTCCTGACTTTC. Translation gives CAIHTGGSGANVLTF.

The CDR3 bases are TGTGCCAGCGCGCGAGCAGGGGGGAACACCGGGGAGCTGTTTTTT. Translation: CASARAGGNTGELFF. V and J are TRBV2 and TRBJ2-2; 7 nucleotides agree with TRBD1. This CDR3 spans 15 amino acids. In germline, CDR1 is SNHLY, CDR2 FYNNEI. V dropped 8 bases and J dropped 1; count of bases not matched to a gene: 7.

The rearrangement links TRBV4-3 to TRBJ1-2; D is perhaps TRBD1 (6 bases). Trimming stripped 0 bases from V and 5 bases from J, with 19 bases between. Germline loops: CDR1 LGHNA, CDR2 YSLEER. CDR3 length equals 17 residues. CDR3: CASSQDRVVGTHYGYTF. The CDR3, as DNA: TGCGCCAGCAGCCAAGATCGGGTGGTAGGGACACATTATGGCTACACCTTC.

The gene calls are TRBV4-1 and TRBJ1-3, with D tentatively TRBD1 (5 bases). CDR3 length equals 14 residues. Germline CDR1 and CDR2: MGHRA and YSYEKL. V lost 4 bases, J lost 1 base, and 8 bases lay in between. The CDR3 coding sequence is TGCGCCAGCAGCCGAGGGGCATCTGGAAACACCATATATTTT. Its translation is CASSRGASGNTIYF.

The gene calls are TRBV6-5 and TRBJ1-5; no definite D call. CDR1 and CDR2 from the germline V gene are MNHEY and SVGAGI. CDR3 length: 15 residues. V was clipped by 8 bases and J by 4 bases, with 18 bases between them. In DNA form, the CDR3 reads TGTGCCAGCCGCGAGGTAGGTCTCGTAAATCAGCCCCAGCATTTT. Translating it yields CASREVGLVNQPQHF.

The CDR3 DNA follows: TGTGCCAGTAGGAGGCCGGGTTCTGGAAACACCATATATTTT. Its translation is CASRRPGSGNTIYF. V usage is TRBV19 and J usage is TRBJ1-3; D gene unclear. Trimming removed 6 bases at V and 1 base at J, with 10 bases between. CDR3 length: 14 amino acids. Germline V gene data show CDR1 as LNHDA and CDR2 as SQIVND (reference sequence). The full variable domain, with the rest looked up from reference TRBV19 and TRBJ1-3, is DGGITQSPKYLFRKEGQNVTLSCEQNLNHDAMYWYRQDPGQGLRLIYYSQIVNDFQKGDIAEGYSVSREKKESFPLTVTSAQKNPTAFYLCASRRPGSGNTIYFGEGSWLTVV.

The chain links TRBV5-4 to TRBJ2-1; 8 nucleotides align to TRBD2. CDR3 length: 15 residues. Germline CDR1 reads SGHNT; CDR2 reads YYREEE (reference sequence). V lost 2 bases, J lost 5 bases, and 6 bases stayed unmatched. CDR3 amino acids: CASSFSLAGDNEQFF. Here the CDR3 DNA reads TGTGCCAGCAGCTTCAGTCTAGCGGGTGACAATGAGCAGTTCTTC.

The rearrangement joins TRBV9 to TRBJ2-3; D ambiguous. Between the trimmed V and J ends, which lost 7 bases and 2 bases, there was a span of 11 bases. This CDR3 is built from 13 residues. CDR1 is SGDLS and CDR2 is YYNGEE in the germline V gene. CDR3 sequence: CASSSQNTDTQYF. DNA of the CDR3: TGTGCCAGCTCCTCGCAGAACACAGATACGCAGTATTTT. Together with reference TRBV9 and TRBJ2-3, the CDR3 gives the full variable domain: DSGVTQTPKHLITATGQRVTLRCSPRSGDLSVYWYQQSLDQGLQFLIQYYNGEERAKGNILERFSAQQFPDLHSELNLSSLELGDSALYFCASSSQNTDTQYFGPGTRLTVL.

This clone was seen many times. The CDR3 region is CASSLSRGRFTNTEAFF. CDR3 bases: TGCGCCAGCAGCCTCTCTAGGGGGCGGTTTACGAACACTGAAGCTTTCTTT. The chain couples TRBV5-1 to TRBJ1-1; the match to TRBD1 covers 7 bases. Per germline, CDR1 SGHRS and CDR2 YFSETQ. This CDR3 has 17 residues. V dropped 4 bases and J dropped 1; count of bases not matched to a gene: 13. Based on the CDR3 plus reference TRBV5-1 and TRBJ1-1, the full variable domain is KAGVTQTPRYLIKTRGQQVTLSCSPISGHRSVSWYQQTPGQGLQFLFEYFSETQRNKGNFPGRFSGRQFSNSRSEMNVSTLELGDSALYLCASSLSRGRFTNTEAFFGQGTRLTVV.

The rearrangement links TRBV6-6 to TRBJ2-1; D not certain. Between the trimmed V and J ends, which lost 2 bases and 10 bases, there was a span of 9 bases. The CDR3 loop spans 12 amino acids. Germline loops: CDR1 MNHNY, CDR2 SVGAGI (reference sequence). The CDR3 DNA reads TGTGCCAGCAGTTACGACGGAGCCGAGCAGTTCTTC. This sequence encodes CASSYDGAEQFF.

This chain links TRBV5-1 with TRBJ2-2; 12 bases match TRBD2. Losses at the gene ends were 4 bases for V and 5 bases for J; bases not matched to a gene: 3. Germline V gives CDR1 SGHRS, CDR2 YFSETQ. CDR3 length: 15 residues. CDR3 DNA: TGCGCCAGCAGCCAGGGACTAGCGGGTACCGGGGAGCTGTTTTTT. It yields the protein CASSQGLAGTGELFF.

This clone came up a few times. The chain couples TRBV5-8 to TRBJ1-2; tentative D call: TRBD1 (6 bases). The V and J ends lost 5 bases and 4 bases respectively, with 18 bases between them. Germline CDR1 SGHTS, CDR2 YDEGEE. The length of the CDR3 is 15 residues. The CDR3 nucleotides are TGTGCCAGCAGGGAACTCGGAGGGGGGGGCTATGGCTACACCTTC. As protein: CASRELGGGGYGYTF.

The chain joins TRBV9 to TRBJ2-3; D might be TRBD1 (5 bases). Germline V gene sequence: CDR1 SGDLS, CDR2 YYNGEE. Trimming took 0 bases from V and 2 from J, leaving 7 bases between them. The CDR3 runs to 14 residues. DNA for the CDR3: TGTGCCAGCAGCGTAGAGGGGTCCACAGATACGCAGTATTTT. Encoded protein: CASSVEGSTDTQYF.